The table lists the clone carrying this T cell receptor beta chain with a few counts. Time point described: patch test 1, 2 weeks after DPC sensitization. Treatment of the sample: therapeutic diphenylcyclopropenone sensitization with weekly scalp DPC. This entry is derived from a study of human T cells and chemical hapten exposure. On the study more broadly: Sensitization used 2% DPC on about 2 cm by about 2 cm upper inner arm skin.

TCRdb processed the RACE reads anew with MiXCR; each CDR3 protein has one entry. The table has 350,000 or so distinct CDR3 sequences, 5.5% to 8% seen once. This TCR came from a woman between 18 and 29 years old with alopecia areata. Some clones in this sample may be carry-over from other donors' samples. Here the sequenced sample was whole blood, taken in connection with sensitization to the hapten diphenylcyclopropenone (DPC).

The CDR3 protein is CASSQLFRGAYGYTF. Here the CDR3 DNA reads TGCGCCAGCAGCCAACTATTTAGGGGGGCCTATGGCTACACCTTC. This rearrangement joins TRBV4-1 to TRBJ1-2; possibly TRBD1 for D (6 bases). With 2 bases removed from V and 4 bases from J, the gap between germline ends came to 14 bases. Germline assignment: CDR1 MGHRA and CDR2 YSYEKL. The CDR3 loop spans 15 amino acids.